This entry lists 27 T cell receptor beta chains sequenced from one sample in a study of blood T cell repertoires in COVID-19. TCRdb keeps only in-frame clones here, not all; method: immunoSEQ multiplex PCR. The table lists approximately 210,000 clones, about 90% of them singletons. Sequencing used peripheral blood. These receptor sequences come from a man in his forties or fifties with active or convalescent COVID-19.

The J gene is TRBJ1-2, the V gene TRBV11-2, with D maybe TRBD1 (6 bases). The V gene's germline CDR1 is SGHAT and CDR2 FQNNGV. This CDR3 has 15 residues. With 0 bases removed from V and 3 bases from J, the gap between germline ends came to 11 bases. DNA for the CDR3: TGTGCCAGCAGCTTAGAGGGGGCAGCCCACTATGGCTACACCTTC. Encoded protein: CASSLEGAAHYGYTF.

This clone was recorded a few times. The chain has TRBV29-1 and TRBJ1-2; TRBD1 matches at 10 bases. The CDR3 runs 14 residues. V lost 3 bases and J lost 6; bases outside the gene matches: 7. Germline-derived CDR1 and CDR2 are SQVTM and ANQGSEA. CDR3 sequence (DNA): TGCAGCGTTGACCCTTTAGGACAGGGGGATGGCTACACCTTC. Protein: CSVDPLGQGDGYTF. Together with reference TRBV29-1 and TRBJ1-2, the CDR3 gives the full variable domain: SAVISQKPSRDICQRGTSLTIQCQVDSQVTMMFWYRQQPGQSLTLIATANQGSEATYESGFVIDKFPISRPNLTFSTLTVSNMSPEDSSIYLCSVDPLGQGDGYTFGSGTRLTVV.

The genes are TRBV19 and TRBJ1-4; 8 bases map to TRBD1. Trimming took 8 bases from V and 1 from J; bases not matched to a gene: 9. Germline assignment: CDR1 LNHDA and CDR2 SQIVND (reference sequence). The CDR3 length is 16 residues. CDR3 in amino acids: CASRTGKVETNEKLFF. The CDR3 DNA reads TGTGCCAGTCGGACAGGGAAGGTCGAAACTAATGAAAAACTGTTTTTT.

This chain uses TRBV7-9 with TRBJ2-3; D remains ambiguous. Trimming shortened V by 5 bases and J by 8 bases, and 17 bases separated the two germline ends. From germline, CDR1 is SEHNR and CDR2 FQNEAQ (reference sequence). The CDR3 has 14 residues. The CDR3 sequence: CASSDLAVFGTQYF. The CDR3 DNA reads as TGTGCCAGCAGCGACTTAGCTGTCTTTGGTACGCAGTATTTT.

Only a few counts were recorded for this clone. The V gene is TRBV2, the J gene TRBJ1-2; D call uncertain. V shed 4 bases and J shed 8 bases, with 8 bases lying between them. CDR1 and CDR2 (germline): SNHLY, FYNNEI. This CDR3 spans 11 amino acids. Written as DNA, the CDR3 is TGTGCCAGCAGTGTGAGCACGGGCTACACCTTC. Translated, it gives CASSVSTGYTF.

The CDR3 loop reads CASSELVGGETQYF. In DNA form, the CDR3 reads TGTGCCAGCTCAGAGCTCGTGGGAGGAGAGACCCAGTACTTC. The chain couples TRBV18 to TRBJ2-5, with a weak D call TRBD2 (6 bases). The CDR3 loop spans 14 amino acids. Germline CDR1 reads KGHSH; CDR2 reads LQKENI. Trimming took 5 bases from V and 4 from J, leaving 14 bases between them.

The V gene is TRBV27, the J gene TRBJ2-3, with TRBD2 matching 9 bases. Germline lookup yields CDR1 MNHEY and CDR2 SMNVEV (reference sequence). The V segment lost 2 bases and the J segment 2 bases; nucleotides outside the gene matches: 5. The length of the CDR3 is 16 residues. The CDR3: CASSLGSGGSTDTQYF. The CDR3 DNA sequence: TGTGCCAGCAGTTTAGGTAGCGGGGGATCCACAGATACGCAGTATTTT.

This clone was seen only once. This specimen includes other DNA sequences encoding the same CDR3. The chain uses TRBV29-1 and TRBJ1-1; TRBD1 matches at 8 bases. The V segment lost 4 bases and the J segment 4 bases; nucleotides outside the gene matches: 2. Germline CDR1 SQVTM, CDR2 ANQGSEA. The CDR3 length is 12 residues. The chain's CDR3 is CSVGTGGTEAFF. As DNA, the CDR3 is TGCAGCGTTGGTACAGGGGGCACTGAAGCTTTCTTT.

The chain is built from TRBV24-1 and TRBJ1-1; D not resolved. This CDR3 has 14 residues. The ends were cut back, 6 bases at V and 9 bases at J, with 19 bases in the middle. CDR1 and CDR2 from the germline V gene are KGHDR and SFDVKD. CDR3 coding DNA: TGTGCCACCAGTAAGGAGGGCGAAATTGGTAAAGCTTTCTTT. It translates to CATSKEGEIGKAFF.

This rearrangement joins TRBV3-1 (or the pseudogene TRBV3-2) to TRBJ1-2, with D possibly being TRBD1 (5 bases). The CDR3 runs to 12 residues. Trimming shortened V by 3 bases and J by 8 bases, and 10 bases separated the two germline ends. Germline V gives CDR1 LGHDT, CDR2 YNNKEL (reference sequence). CDR3 nucleotide sequence: TGTGCCAGCAGCCAGGGGCCAGGGGGCTACACCTTC. Translated, it gives CASSQGPGGYTF.

This clone was counted once. J is TRBJ1-2 and V is TRBV7-3; D gene uncertain. Per the germline V gene, CDR1 is SGHTA and CDR2 is FQGTGA. The V end lost 5 bases, the J end lost 0 bases, and 13 bases lay between the germline ends. The CDR3 loop spans 15 amino acids. The CDR3 DNA sequence: TGTGCCAGCAGCAGGACGGGAGATACTAACTATGGCTACACCTTC. Protein: CASSRTGDTNYGYTF.

The V call is TRBV7-8, the J call TRBJ2-1, with D possibly being TRBD1 (5 bases). The germline CDR1 and CDR2 sequences are SGHVS and FQNEAQ. The CDR3 contains 15 residues. The ends were cut back, 5 bases at V and 6 bases at J, with 17 bases in the middle. DNA for the CDR3: TGTGCCAGCAGCCCCTCGCTTGGGGCGGTCAATGAGCAGTTCTTC. Protein product: CASSPSLGAVNEQFF.

V is TRBV5-1 and J is TRBJ1-1, with D possibly TRBD1 on 6 matching bases. Per the germline V gene, CDR1 is SGHRS and CDR2 is YFSETQ. The V end was cut by 0 bases, the J end by 5 bases, with 14 bases between. The CDR3 is 15 residues long. The CDR3 loop reads CASSLAAGARTEAFF. In DNA, the CDR3 is TGCGCCAGCAGCTTGGCCGCAGGGGCAAGGACTGAAGCTTTCTTT.

J is TRBJ2-1 and V is TRBV5-1; 12 nucleotides agree with TRBD2. The CDR3 consists of 15 residues. Per the germline V gene, CDR1 is SGHRS and CDR2 is YFSETQ. Trimming at V came to 0 bases and at J to 6 bases, leaving 1 base not matched to a gene. Here the CDR3 reads CASSLGLAGANEQFF. The CDR3 bases are TGCGCCAGCAGCTTGGGACTAGCGGGGGCCAATGAGCAGTTCTTC.

To note about this clone: The sample has other DNA sequences that encode this CDR3 too. The gene calls are TRBV14 and TRBJ1-1; the D gene is possibly TRBD1 (5 bases). The germline CDR1 and CDR2 sequences are SGHDN and FVKESK. Deletions cut 0 bases from V and 1 base from J, with 9 bases between. This CDR3 contains 15 residues. CDR3 in amino acids: CASSQDRGWNTEAFF. CDR3 nucleotide sequence: TGTGCCAGCAGCCAAGATCGGGGGTGGAACACTGAAGCTTTCTTT.

This chain links TRBV27 with TRBJ2-5; D unresolved. The CDR3 extends over 14 amino acids. The V end was cut by 2 bases, the J end by 0 bases, with 7 bases between. Germline V CDR1 and CDR2: MNHEY, SMNVEV (reference sequence). For the CDR3, the DNA is TGTGCCAGCAGTTTAAGCTCTAACCAAGAGACCCAGTACTTC. It encodes CASSLSSNQETQYF.

The gene calls are TRBV5-1 and TRBJ2-7; the D gene is possibly TRBD1 (7 bases). CDR3 size: 16 residues. Looked up from germline, CDR1 is SGHRS and CDR2 is YFSETQ. V shed 0 bases and J shed 2 bases, with 15 bases lying between them. CDR3 nucleotides: TGCGCCAGCAGCTTGGTAAGGCGGGACAGCCCCTACGAGCAGTACTTC. Encoded protein: CASSLVRRDSPYEQYF.

This sequence joins TRBV27 and TRBJ1-6; 9 bases are a match to TRBD1. The CDR3 contains 14 residues. Germline lookup yields CDR1 MNHEY and CDR2 SMNVEV (reference sequence). The V gene end was trimmed by 8 bases and the J gene end by 8 bases; junction bases not matched to a gene: 7. CDR3 region: CASGATGGDSPLHF. The CDR3 coding sequence is TGTGCCAGCGGAGCGACAGGGGGGGATTCACCCCTCCACTTT.

The rearrangement links TRBV2 to TRBJ2-1, with a tentative D call TRBD1 (6 bases). Germline V gives CDR1 SNHLY, CDR2 FYNNEI. The CDR3 extends over 15 amino acids. The germline V and J ends were trimmed by 3 bases and 4 bases, with 13 bases remaining between them. CDR3 sequence (DNA): TGTGCCAGCAGTGAGGTTAGGCAGGGGTACAATGAGCAGTTCTTC. Residues: CASSEVRQGYNEQFF. Full variable domain (outside the CDR3, taken from reference TRBV2 and TRBJ2-1): EPEVTQTPSHQVTQMGQEVILRCVPISNHLYFYWYRQILGQKVEFLVSFYNNEISEKSEIFDDQFSVERPDGSNFTLKIRSTKLEDSAMYFCASSEVRQGYNEQFFGPGTRLTVL.

The chain is built from TRBV4-1 and TRBJ1-4, with 11 bases lining up with TRBD1. Trimming removed 1 base from V and 8 bases from J; junction bases left unmatched: 6. This CDR3 is 16 amino acids long. Germline-derived CDR1 and CDR2 are MGHRA and YSYEKL. The CDR3 bases are TGCGCCAGCAGCCAAGGACCCGGGACAGGGGGAGAAAAACTGTTTTTT. Translating gives CASSQGPGTGGEKLFF.

This clone has only one observation. The chain links TRBV29-1 to TRBJ2-1; 11 bases align to TRBD2. The CDR3 totals 14 residues. V lost 5 bases to trimming and J lost 4 bases; unmatched junction nucleotides: 4. CDR1 and CDR2 (germline): SQVTM, ANQGSEA. CDR3 DNA sequence: TGCAGCGTTATGGGACTAGCGGTATACAATGAGCAGTTCTTC. This sequence encodes CSVMGLAVYNEQFF.

The chain couples TRBV24-1 to TRBJ2-1, with a tentative D call TRBD2 (6 bases). This CDR3 is 14 amino acids long. Germline CDR1 and CDR2: KGHDR and SFDVKD. V was trimmed by 10 bases and J by 8 bases, leaving 20 bases between them. The CDR3 loop is CATSRGLALDEQFF. CDR3 nucleotides: TGTGCCACTTCACGGGGACTCGCGTTAGATGAGCAGTTCTTC.

This chain uses TRBV7-6 with TRBJ2-7, with TRBD1 matching over 10 bases. The CDR3 covers 14 residues. Trimming cost V 4 bases and J 5 bases; bases outside gene matches: 5. Looked up from germline, CDR1 is SGHVS and CDR2 is FNYEAQ. As DNA, the CDR3 is TGTGCCAGCAGCTCGGGACAGGGGAGGAACGAGCAGTACTTC. Amino acids: CASSSGQGRNEQYF. Drawing the rest from reference TRBV7-6 and TRBJ2-7, the complete variable domain is GAGVSQSPRYKVTKRGQDVALRCDPISGHVSLYWYRQALGQGPEFLTYFNYEAQQDKSGLPNDRFSAERPEGSISTLTIQRTEQRDSAMYRCASSSGQGRNEQYFGPGTRLTVT.

V usage is TRBV9 and J usage is TRBJ1-1; the D gene is possibly TRBD1 (5 bases). The V gene lost 4 bases and the J gene lost 3 bases, with 13 bases spanning the gap. The CDR3 runs to 14 residues. CDR1 and CDR2 (germline): SGDLS, YYNGEE. The CDR3: CASSPGHLDTEAFF. CDR3 bases: TGTGCCAGCAGCCCCGGACACCTGGACACTGAAGCTTTCTTT.

The V call is TRBV5-4, the J call TRBJ1-6; 11 bases line up with TRBD1. The CDR3 has 20 residues. V lost 0 bases, J lost 8 bases, and 16 bases stayed unmatched. Germline CDR1 and CDR2: SGHNT and YYREEE (reference sequence). As DNA, the CDR3 is TGTGCCAGCAGCTTGGAGCCGGGGCGGGACAGGGGGGCCTGGGATTCACCCCTCCACTTT. Its protein product is CASSLEPGRDRGAWDSPLHF.

This chain connects TRBV28 to TRBJ2-2; TRBD2 matches 11 bases. With V trimmed by 6 bases and J by 4 bases, 10 bases remained unmatched. The CDR3 length is 17 residues. The germline V gene has CDR1 MDHEN and CDR2 SYDVKM. The CDR3 bases are TGTGCCAGCAGCCCTAGGGTAGCGGGAGGGTCCACCGGGGAGCTGTTTTTT. Amino acids: CASSPRVAGGSTGELFF.

The chain is built from TRBV5-1 and TRBJ1-5; tentatively, D is TRBD1 (6 bases). This CDR3 contains 15 residues. The ends were cut back, 4 bases at V and 6 bases at J, with 17 bases in the middle. Germline-derived CDR1 and CDR2 are SGHRS and YFSETQ. CDR3 in DNA: TGCGCCAGCAGCCTGACAGGTACATCGGGTCAGCCCCAGCATTTT. Translated: CASSLTGTSGQPQHF.